The source of this TCR beta chain is a study of patients and donors after allogeneic stem cell transplantation. Only a few counts were recorded for this clonotype. TCRdb passed the RT-PCR reads through MiXCR, listing each CDR3 protein once. The sample shows roughly 250,000 distinct CDR3 sequences, 14% of them seen only once. V was pared by 4 bases and J by 4 bases, with 4 bases of the junction left unmatched. Germline V gives CDR1 LGHNA, CDR2 YSLEER. The CDR3 consists of 15 residues. This chain connects TRBV4-3 to TRBJ2-6, with 7 bases matching TRBD2. This TCR derives from a human donor who was either an allogeneic HSCT recipient or a stem cell or donor lymphocyte infusion donor (not recorded which). It is not recorded whose cells these are; they may come from a transplant donor. Sequencing input: blood, either unsorted or a sorted T cell fraction (not recorded which). In DNA form, the CDR3 reads TGCGCCAGCAGCCGGGGAGGGTCAGGGGCCAACGTCCTGACTTTC. The encoded protein is CASSRGGSGANVLTF.